This entry lists 8 T cell receptor beta chains sequenced from one sample in a study of radiotherapy plus CTLA-4 blockade in lung cancer. Generated by immunoSEQ multiplex PCR, the TCRdb table keeps only in-frame clones and is missing some. The sample carries roughly 68,000 clones, roughly three quarters recorded once. Sequencing was performed on peripheral blood, taken from a patient treated with radiotherapy plus ipilimumab. The source is a human donor with non-small cell lung cancer who had a complete response to radiotherapy plus ipilimumab.

The chain combines TRBV4-3 with TRBJ1-6; TRBD1 is a possible D gene (6 bases). The CDR3 is 15 amino acids. V was trimmed by 1 base and J by 5 bases, leaving 9 bases between them. In germline, CDR1 is LGHNA, CDR2 YSLEER. The CDR3 sequence: CASSQVDRNNSPLHF. The CDR3 DNA sequence: TGCGCCAGCAGCCAAGTCGACAGGAATAATTCACCCCTCCACTTT.

The chain has TRBV9 and TRBJ2-3; tentative D call: TRBD2 (5 bases). Trimming stripped 5 bases from V and 6 bases from J, with 16 bases between. Germline values: CDR1 SGDLS, CDR2 YYNGEE. The CDR3 is 14 residues long. The DNA of the CDR3 is TGTGCCAGCAGTGGACTGACCCAGGTGGATACGCAGTATTTT. As protein: CASSGLTQVDTQYF.

The rearrangement joins TRBV9 to TRBJ2-3; a possible D gene is TRBD2 (5 bases). V was shortened by 8 bases and J by 5 bases, with 21 bases between the two germline ends. CDR3 length: 15 residues. Germline-derived CDR1 and CDR2 are SGDLS and YYNGEE. Written as DNA, the CDR3 is TGTGCCAGTAAGCCCGGGCTAGCTTTTCAAGATACGCAGTATTTT. Translation gives CASKPGLAFQDTQYF.

The rearrangement uses TRBV6-5 and TRBJ2-3; 7 positions agree with TRBD2. CDR3 length: 15 amino acids. Germline lookup yields CDR1 MNHEY and CDR2 SVGAGI. The ends lost 6 bases at V and 2 bases at J; junction bases unmatched: 8. As DNA, the CDR3 is TGTGCCAGCAGCCCTAGCGGAGACCCCACAGATACGCAGTATTTT. This encodes CASSPSGDPTDTQYF.

This clone has a handful of counts. This chain links TRBV10-3 with TRBJ1-6; D uncertain. Germline V CDR1 and CDR2: ENHRY, SYGVKD. The CDR3 covers 14 residues. The germline V and J ends were trimmed by 0 bases and 7 bases, with 7 bases remaining between them. The CDR3 DNA reads TGTGCCATCAGTGAGTCTCAGTTGAATTCACCCCTCCACTTT. As protein: CAISESQLNSPLHF.

The gene calls are TRBV5-5 and TRBJ1-1, with 10 bases fitting TRBD1. The ends lost 4 bases at V and 10 bases at J; junction bases unmatched: 13. The V gene's germline CDR1 is SGHKS and CDR2 YYEKEE (reference sequence). The CDR3 extends over 15 amino acids. For the CDR3, the DNA is TGTGCCAGCAGCCCAGGGACAGGGGAGGTTGGGGGAGCTTTCTTT. Translating gives CASSPGTGEVGGAFF.

The chain combines TRBV10-3 with TRBJ1-2, with D possibly matching TRBD1 (5 bases). Trimming removed 6 bases at V and 0 bases at J, with 11 bases between. Germline CDR1 is ENHRY and CDR2 is SYGVKD. CDR3 length: 14 residues. Written as DNA, the CDR3 is TGTGCCATCAGCGGGACGGATACTAACTATGGCTACACCTTC. Translation: CAISGTDTNYGYTF.

The chain combines TRBV18 with TRBJ1-1, with TRBD1 matching over 9 bases. In germline, CDR1 is KGHSH, CDR2 LQKENI. The CDR3 consists of 15 residues. Losses at the gene ends were 5 bases for V and 1 base for J; bases not matched to a gene: 5. CDR3 coding DNA: TGTGCCAGCTCATCCGACAGGGGGAAGAACACTGAAGCTTTCTTT. Translating gives CASSSDRGKNTEAFF.